This is a list of T cell receptor beta chains from one sample in a study of shared T cell receptors in the human thymus. Produced via immunoSEQ multiplex PCR; TCRdb's table is partial and in-frame only. Here the sample spans 540,000 or so clones, 75% to 80% being singletons. This sample was also put to use in a study of human thymus T cells.

Sequencing was performed on thymocytes. These receptors were taken from a boy under three years old with a congenital heart defect. Both conserved end residues are part of each CDR3. The D gene is left open where the match is weak. Clone size is not always given. Where it is, it says once, few, many or a class for expanded clones.

V,J,size,D,DNA,CDR3
TRBV5-1,TRBJ2-7,.,TRBD1,TGCGCCAGCAGCGACAGGGGGCCCCTCTTCGATGAGCAGTACTTC,CASSDRGPLFDEQYF
TRBV11-1,TRBJ2-7,.,.,TGTGCCAGCAGCTTAAATAGCAAGTACGAGCAGTACTTC,CASSLNSKYEQYF
TRBV14,TRBJ2-7,.,.,TGTGCCAGCAGCCACCCGGATGAGGGCCGTTCCTACGAGCAGTACTTC,CASSHPDEGRSYEQYF
TRBV5-6,TRBJ2-2,.,TRBD2,TGTGCCAGCAGCACCGGACTAGCGAACACCGGGGAGCTGTTTTTT,CASSTGLANTGELFF
TRBV28,TRBJ1-2,few,.,TGTGCCAGCAGCCCTGAGGAGCGCGATGGCTACACCTTC,CASSPEERDGYTF
TRBV7-6,TRBJ2-7,.,.,TGTGCCAGCAGCTTAGGTTCTAGCGCGGCCCCCACGGTTTACGAGCAGTACTTC,CASSLGSSAAPTVYEQYF
TRBV4-1,TRBJ2-1,.,.,TGCGCCAGCAGCCAAGTACAGGGCTCCTACAATGAGCAGTTCTTC,CASSQVQGSYNEQFF
TRBV4-3,TRBJ2-4,.,TRBD2,TGCGCCAGCAGCCAAGTAGGGCGGGAGGGATCGTTAGCCAAAAACATTCAGTACTTC,CASSQVGREGSLAKNIQYF
TRBV29-1,TRBJ2-2,.,TRBD1,TGCAGCGTTGAAGACCGCGGGACAGGACCCGGGGAGCTGTTTTTT,CSVEDRGTGPGELFF
TRBV6-5,TRBJ2-7,.,.,TGTGCCAGCAGTTACTTTGAGGAGCAGTACTTC,CASSYFEEQYF
TRBV4-2,TRBJ2-1,.,TRBD2,TGTGCCAGCAGCAGTCAACTAGCGGGAGAGGGGAATGAGCAGTTCTTC,CASSSQLAGEGNEQFF
TRBV28,TRBJ2-1,few,.,TGTGCCAGCAGTTGGTCAGGGGAGCAGTTCTTC,CASSWSGEQFF
TRBV10-2,TRBJ2-7,once,.,TGCGCCAGCAAAATCCTCCGGGGGGCTGAAGGGGGCTACGAGCAGTACTTC,CASKILRGAEGGYEQYF
TRBV4-2,TRBJ2-2,.,.,TGTGCCAGCAGCCGAAAAGGGGGGGTGGGCACCGGGGAGCTGTTTTTT,CASSRKGGVGTGELFF
TRBV4-3,TRBJ2-3,few,TRBD2,TGCGCCAGCAGCCCGCGACTAGCGCCCCTCACAGATACGCAGTATTTT,CASSPRLAPLTDTQYF
TRBV27,TRBJ2-5,.,.,TGTGCCAGCAGGGTGACAGGGAGGTCGGAGACCCAGTACTTC,CASRVTGRSETQYF
TRBV7-8,TRBJ2-7,.,TRBD2,TGTGCCAGCAGCGCACCGCTGGGACTAGGTGGCGAGCAGTACTTC,CASSAPLGLGGEQYF
TRBV5-1,TRBJ1-4,.,.,TGCGCCAGCAGCTTGGAGCCGGCGAGGGAAAAACTGTTTTTT,CASSLEPAREKLFF
TRBV12-5,TRBJ2-5,.,TRBD2,TGTGCTACCAGACTAGCGGAAAACCTCCAAGAGACCCAGTACTTC,CATRLAENLQETQYF
TRBV19,TRBJ2-2,.,TRBD1,TGTGCCAGTAGTCCCGGACAGGGTTTGACCGGGGAGCTGTTTTTT,CASSPGQGLTGELFF
TRBV7-2,TRBJ2-1,once,TRBD2,TGTGCCAGCAGCTTAAGAAGGGGACTAGGCCGGGATGAGCAGTTCTTC,CASSLRRGLGRDEQFF
TRBV7-6,TRBJ1-5,once,.,TGTGCCAGCAGCTTAACCTCCCGGGGTCAGCCCCAGCATTTT,CASSLTSRGQPQHF
TRBV25-1,TRBJ1-2,.,.,TGTGCCAGCAGTGACCCAGCCGGGAACTATGGCTACACCTTC,CASSDPAGNYGYTF
TRBV7-9,TRBJ2-7,.,TRBD1,TGTGCCAGCAGCATAGGACAGGGTAACCTCTACGAGCAGTACTTC,CASSIGQGNLYEQYF
TRBV28,TRBJ2-2,.,TRBD2,TGTGCCAGCAGTTCCCTAGCGGGAGACGGGGAGCTGTTTTTT,CASSSLAGDGELFF
TRBV11-3,TRBJ2-3,.,.,TGTGCCAGCAGCTTGGGCGACAGGTACACAGATACGCAGTATTTT,CASSLGDRYTDTQYF
TRBV5-6,TRBJ2-3,few,.,TGTGCCAGCAGCTTTGGCCCAGATACGCAGTATTTT,CASSFGPDTQYF
TRBV18,TRBJ1-5,.,TRBD1,TGTGCCAGCTCACCACCAAGAACGGAGACAGGGAACAATCAGCCCCAGCATTTT,CASSPPRTETGNNQPQHF